These 7 T cell receptor beta chains came from one sample sequenced in a study of blood T cell repertoires in COVID-19. TCRdb's table, derived via immunoSEQ multiplex PCR, lists solely in-frame clones and lacks some. The sample has about 240,000 clones, roughly nine tenths seen once. The sequenced sample consisted of peripheral blood. All receptors come from a man in his sixties with acute or convalescent COVID-19.

The chain has TRBV7-2 and TRBJ2-3, with D tentatively TRBD1 (5 bases). This CDR3 has 15 amino acids. Trimming shortened V by 5 bases and J by 4 bases, and 16 bases separated the two germline ends. In germline, CDR1 is SGHTA, CDR2 FQGNSA. CDR3 loop: CASSPLRVNADTQYF. The CDR3 DNA is TGTGCCAGCAGCCCGCTCAGGGTTAACGCAGATACGCAGTATTTT.

This clone was observed once. The chain has TRBV25-1 and TRBJ1-1; tentative D call: TRBD1 (5 bases). Germline V CDR1 and CDR2: MGHDK, SYGVNS. The CDR3 extends over 16 amino acids. V was cut by 2 bases and J by 4 bases, with 17 bases left in between. This CDR3 is CASSEVIGEGVTEAFF. The CDR3 DNA reads TGTGCCAGCAGTGAAGTCATAGGGGAGGGAGTCACTGAAGCTTTCTTT.

Note on this clone: The junction does not match germline at one end; this may be a read error. The chain carries TRBV7-9 and TRBJ1-6; possible D gene TRBD1, 6 bases. Germline lookup yields CDR1 SEHNR and CDR2 FQNEAQ (reference sequence). The CDR3 spans 16 residues. CDR3: CASSRTASSYNSPPHF. The CDR3 bases are TGTGCCAGCAGCCGGACAGCGAGCTCCTATAATTCACCCCCCCACTTT.

The V gene is TRBV5-6, the J gene TRBJ2-7; possibly TRBD2 for D (7 bases). The CDR3 extends over 15 amino acids. CDR1 is SGHDT and CDR2 is YYEEEE in the germline V gene. V dropped 4 bases and J dropped 4 bases, with 18 bases sitting between them. The CDR3 bases are TGTGCCAGCAGCCCCCTAGGGGGAGGGGGGTACGAGCAGTACTTC. Translating it yields CASSPLGGGGYEQYF.

The chain couples TRBV14 to TRBJ2-1; D is unresolved. Trimming shortened V by 1 base and J by 5 bases, and 9 bases separated the two germline ends. The CDR3 runs to 14 residues. Germline CDR1 SGHDN, CDR2 FVKESK. CDR3 amino acids: CASSQGNLNNEQFF. The CDR3 nucleotides are TGTGCCAGCAGCCAAGGAAATCTAAACAATGAGCAGTTCTTC.

This sequence joins TRBV2 and TRBJ2-3, with TRBD1 as a possible D gene (5 bases). V was clipped by 7 bases and J by 1 base, with 6 bases between them. This CDR3 has 12 amino acids. The germline gives CDR1 SNHLY, CDR2 FYNNEI. The CDR3 region is CASTRGTDTQYF. Here the CDR3 DNA reads TGTGCCAGCACCAGGGGCACAGATACGCAGTATTTT.

The J gene is TRBJ2-2, the V gene TRBV23-1, with 8 bases lining up with TRBD2. TRBV23-1 qualifies as an ORF whose function is uncertain. The CDR3 is 17 residues long. V shed 0 bases and J 4 bases; nucleotides not matched to a gene: 7. The CDR3 sequence is CASSQSYERESTGELFF. The CDR3 nucleotides are TGCGCCAGCAGTCAATCGTATGAGCGGGAGAGCACCGGGGAGCTGTTTTTT.